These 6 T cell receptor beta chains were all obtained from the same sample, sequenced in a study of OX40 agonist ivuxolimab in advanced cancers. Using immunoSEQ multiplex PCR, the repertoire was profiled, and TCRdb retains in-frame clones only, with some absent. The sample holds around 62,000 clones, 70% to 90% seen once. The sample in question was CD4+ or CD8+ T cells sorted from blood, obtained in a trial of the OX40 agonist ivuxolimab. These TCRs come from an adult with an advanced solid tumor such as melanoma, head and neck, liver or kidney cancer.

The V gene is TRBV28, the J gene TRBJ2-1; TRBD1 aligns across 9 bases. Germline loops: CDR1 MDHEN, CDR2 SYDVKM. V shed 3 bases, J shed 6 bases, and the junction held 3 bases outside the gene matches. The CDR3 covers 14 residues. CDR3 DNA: TGTGCCAGCAGTTTGGGGGACAGGGTCAATGAGCAGTTCTTC. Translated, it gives CASSLGDRVNEQFF.

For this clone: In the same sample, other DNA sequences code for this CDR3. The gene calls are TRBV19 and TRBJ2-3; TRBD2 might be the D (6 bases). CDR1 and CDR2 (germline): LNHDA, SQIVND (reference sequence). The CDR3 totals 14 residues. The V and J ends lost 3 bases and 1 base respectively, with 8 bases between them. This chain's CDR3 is CASSIGGGTDTQYF. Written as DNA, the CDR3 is TGTGCCAGTAGTATCGGGGGAGGCACAGATACGCAGTATTTT. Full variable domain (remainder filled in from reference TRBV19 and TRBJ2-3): DGGITQSPKYLFRKEGQNVTLSCEQNLNHDAMYWYRQDPGQGLRLIYYSQIVNDFQKGDIAEGYSVSREKKESFPLTVTSAQKNPTAFYLCASSIGGGTDTQYFGPGTRLTVL.

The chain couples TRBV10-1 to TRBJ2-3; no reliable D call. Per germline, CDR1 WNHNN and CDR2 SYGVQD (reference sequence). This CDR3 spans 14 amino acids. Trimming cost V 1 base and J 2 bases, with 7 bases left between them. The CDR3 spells CASSEFGITDTQYF. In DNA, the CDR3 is TGCGCCAGCAGTGAGTTTGGCATCACAGATACGCAGTATTTT.

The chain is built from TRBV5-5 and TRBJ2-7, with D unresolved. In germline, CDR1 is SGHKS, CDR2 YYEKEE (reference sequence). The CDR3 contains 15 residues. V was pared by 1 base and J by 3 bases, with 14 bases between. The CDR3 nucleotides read TGTGCCAGCAGCTTGCCCGTGAGTAGTAGCTACGAGCAGTACTTC. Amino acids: CASSLPVSSSYEQYF.

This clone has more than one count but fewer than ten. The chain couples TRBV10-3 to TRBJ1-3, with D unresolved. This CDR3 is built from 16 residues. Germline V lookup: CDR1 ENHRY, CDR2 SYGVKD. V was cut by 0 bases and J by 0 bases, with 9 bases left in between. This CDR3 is CAISESPITSGNTIYF. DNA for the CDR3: TGTGCCATCAGTGAGTCGCCAATTACCTCTGGAAACACCATATATTTT.

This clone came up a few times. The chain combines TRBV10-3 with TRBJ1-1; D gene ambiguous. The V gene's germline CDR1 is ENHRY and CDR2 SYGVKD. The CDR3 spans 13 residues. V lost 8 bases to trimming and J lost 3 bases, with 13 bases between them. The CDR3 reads CAIGGVRDTEAFF. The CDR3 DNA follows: TGTGCCATCGGTGGGGTAAGGGACACTGAAGCTTTCTTT.